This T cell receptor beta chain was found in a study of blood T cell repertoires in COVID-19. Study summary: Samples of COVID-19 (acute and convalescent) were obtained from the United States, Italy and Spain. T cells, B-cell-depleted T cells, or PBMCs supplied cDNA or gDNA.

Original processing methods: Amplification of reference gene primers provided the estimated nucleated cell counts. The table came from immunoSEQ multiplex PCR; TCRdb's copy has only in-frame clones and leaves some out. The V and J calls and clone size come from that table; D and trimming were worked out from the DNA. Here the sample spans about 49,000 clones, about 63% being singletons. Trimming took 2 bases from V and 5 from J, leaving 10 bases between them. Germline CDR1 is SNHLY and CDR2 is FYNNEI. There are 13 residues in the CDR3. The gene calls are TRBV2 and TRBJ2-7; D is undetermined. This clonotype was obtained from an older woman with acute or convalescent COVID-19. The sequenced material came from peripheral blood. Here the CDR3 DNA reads TGTGCCAGCAGTGAATATCAGGCCGACGAGCAGTACTTC. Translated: CASSEYQADEQYF.